This T cell receptor (beta chain) was sequenced during a study of T cells in Graves' hyperthyroidism and ophthalmopathy. This clonotype was seen repeatedly, ten times or more. TCR beta CDR3 region amplification was performed from RNA transcripts. A set of HTBI primers served as the primers for a first-round RT-PCR of the TCR CDR3. TCRdb re-called the multiplex PCR reads through MiXCR, storing one row per CDR3 protein. Of over 250,000 distinct CDR3 sequences in the sample, over 15% are singletons; the top ten hold just over 55%. Sequences were obtained from blood. This TCR derives from a woman aged 55 to 70 with Graves' ophthalmopathy.

The CDR3 region has the DNA TGCGCCAGCAGCGATTATTATGGCTACACCTTC. It codes for CASSDYYGYTF. V usage is TRBV5-1 and J usage is TRBJ1-2; D call uncertain. The V end was cut by 4 bases, the J end by 5 bases, with 6 bases between. Germline V gene data show CDR1 as SGHRS and CDR2 as YFSETQ. The CDR3 covers 11 residues.